These 9 T cell receptor beta chains came from one sample sequenced in a study of CD8 T cells in ankylosing spondylitis. No antigen has been assigned to these receptors. Study-level results: There was a TCR beta motif, made of fewer than 10 highly homologous variants, that appeared characteristic of ankylosing spondylitis blood.

Via MiXCR, TCRdb re-called the 5' RACE reads, giving one row per CDR3 protein. The sample includes about 700,000 distinct CDR3 sequences, under 20% of them seen just once. The sample was blood, either unsorted or a sorted T cell fraction (not recorded which). The receptors derive from a male donor with ankylosing spondylitis.

This clonotype was seen only a few times. This sequence joins TRBV15 and TRBJ1-5; the D gene is possibly TRBD1 (5 bases). This CDR3 is 16 amino acids long. CDR1 and CDR2 (germline): LNHNV, YYDKDF (reference sequence). V lost 2 bases and J 3 bases, leaving 14 bases between the germline ends. The CDR3 DNA sequence: TGTGCCACCAGCAGACTACGGGACGGGACCAATCAGCCCCAGCATTTT. It encodes CATSRLRDGTNQPQHF.

This clonotype was observed a handful of times. The rearrangement uses TRBV5-1 and TRBJ1-1; unclear D gene. Germline values: CDR1 SGHRS, CDR2 YFSETQ. The CDR3 totals 14 residues. V lost 0 bases to trimming and J lost 6 bases, with 12 bases between them. DNA for the CDR3: TGCGCCAGCAGCTTGGCCCTGTCCGGTGCTGAAGCTTTCTTT. Its protein is CASSLALSGAEAFF.

V is TRBV3-1 and J is TRBJ1-4, with a tentative D call TRBD1 (5 bases). The CDR3 is 16 amino acids. Germline V gives CDR1 LGHDT, CDR2 YNNKEL (reference sequence). V was shortened by 4 bases and J by 6 bases, with 18 bases between the two germline ends. The CDR3 sequence: CASSPRDEEGDEKLFF. CDR3 nucleotides: TGTGCCAGCAGCCCCAGGGACGAGGAAGGAGATGAAAAACTGTTTTTT.

This clonotype has ten or more counts. The chain uses TRBV4-3 and TRBJ2-7; D is ambiguous. V shed 0 bases and J shed 2 bases, with 11 bases lying between them. The germline V gene has CDR1 LGHNA and CDR2 YSLEER. The CDR3 is made up of 15 amino acids. The CDR3 region has the DNA TGCGCCAGCAGCCAAGATCGGACGGGCGCCTACGAGCAGTACTTC. It is translated as CASSQDRTGAYEQYF.

The CDR3 reads CASSQDRRTEQFF. CDR3 DNA: TGTGCCAGCAGCCAAGACCGGCGGACTGAGCAGTTCTTC. The J gene is TRBJ2-1, the V gene TRBV14; D unresolved. Germline loops: CDR1 SGHDN, CDR2 FVKESK. The CDR3 extends over 13 amino acids. Trimming left V 0 bases short and J 9 bases short, with 9 bases between.

This clonotype was observed a few times. This CDR3 is CASSSGLRGHTDTQYF. The CDR3 DNA reads as TGCGCCAGCAGCTCCGGATTAAGGGGGCACACAGATACGCAGTATTTT. The V and J genes are TRBV5-1 and TRBJ2-3; 7 bases line up with TRBD1. The CDR3 length is 16 residues. Trimming took 3 bases from V and 2 from J; bases not matched to a gene: 9. From germline, CDR1 is SGHRS and CDR2 YFSETQ.

There are a few counts of this clonotype. This rearrangement joins TRBV6-2 or TRBV6-3 to TRBJ2-1; 9 nucleotides line up with TRBD2. CDR3 size: 17 residues. J lost 2 bases, V lost 2 bases, and 7 bases had no gene match. CDR1 is MNHEY and CDR2 is SVGEGT in the germline V gene. The CDR3 coding sequence is TGTGCCAGCAGTTACGGGCGGGAGGGCCTCACCTACAATGAGCAGTTCTTC. Protein product: CASSYGREGLTYNEQFF.

The chain recombines TRBV7-9 with TRBJ2-1; TRBD2 matches at 9 bases. Per the germline V gene, CDR1 is SEHNR and CDR2 is FQNEAQ (reference sequence). The CDR3 runs 15 residues. With V trimmed by 5 bases and J by 9 bases, 11 bases remained unmatched. The CDR3 loop is CASSPIAGEDIEQFF. CDR3 bases: TGTGCCAGCAGCCCTATAGCGGGAGAAGACATTGAGCAGTTCTTC.

This clonotype was recorded many times. The chain couples TRBV20-1 to TRBJ2-1; 7 positions match TRBD1. V was clipped by 2 bases and J by 1 base; unmatched bases: 2. The V gene's germline CDR1 is DFQATT and CDR2 SNEGSKA (reference sequence). The CDR3 consists of 14 residues. CDR3: CSARLQGSYNEQFF. The DNA of the CDR3 is TGCAGTGCTAGACTACAGGGGTCCTACAATGAGCAGTTCTTC.